Listed here are 20 T cell receptor beta chains from one sample, sequenced in a study of somatic mutations in cytotoxic T cells in rheumatoid arthritis. TCRdb keeps only in-frame clones here, not all; method: immunoSEQ multiplex PCR. The sample contains about 23,000 clones, roughly 74% of which appear only once. The source material was CD8+ T cells sorted from blood. Source of these receptors: an adult with rheumatoid arthritis.

The rearrangement uses TRBV7-9 and TRBJ2-2; the D gene could be TRBD1 or TRBD2 (5 bases each). Between the trimmed V and J ends, which lost 8 bases and 7 bases, there was a span of 14 bases. Germline CDR1 SEHNR, CDR2 FQNEAQ (reference sequence). The CDR3 has 13 amino acids. The CDR3 protein is CASQMGVGGELFF. The CDR3, as DNA: TGTGCCAGCCAAATGGGGGTCGGCGGGGAGCTGTTTTTT.

J is TRBJ2-7 and V is TRBV2; 8 bases match TRBD1. Germline V gene lookup returns CDR1 SNHLY and CDR2 FYNNEI. This CDR3 region has 14 residues. V shed 4 bases and J 5 bases; nucleotides not matched to a gene: 7. The CDR3 here is CASSAPGQAHEQYF. In DNA, the CDR3 is TGTGCCAGCAGTGCCCCGGGACAGGCCCACGAGCAGTACTTC.

The V and J genes are TRBV29-1 and TRBJ1-2, with D unclear. The V end was cut by 5 bases, the J end by 12 bases, with 16 bases between. The length of the CDR3 is 11 residues. Germline V gene sequence: CDR1 SQVTM, CDR2 ANQGSEA. The CDR3 here is CSVPTELGNTF. The CDR3 DNA reads as TGCAGCGTTCCTACTGAATTAGGGAACACCTTC.

The rearrangement links TRBV27 to TRBJ1-2, with a weak D call TRBD1 (5 bases). V gave up 6 bases and J gave up 2 bases, with 16 bases separating them. The germline gives CDR1 MNHEY, CDR2 SMNVEV (reference sequence). This CDR3 has 15 residues. The CDR3 here is CASSDRRVSNYGYTF. CDR3 bases: TGTGCCAGCAGCGACAGAAGAGTCTCCAACTATGGCTACACCTTC.

This clone is categorized as medium-sized. The chain has TRBV2 and TRBJ2-2, with 10 bases aligning to TRBD1. The CDR3 is 16 amino acids. Germline V gives CDR1 SNHLY, CDR2 FYNNEI. Losses at the gene ends were 1 base for V and 3 bases for J; bases not matched to a gene: 2. The CDR3 sequence: CASSEGQGAYTGELFF. CDR3 sequence (DNA): TGTGCCAGCAGTGAAGGACAGGGGGCCTACACCGGGGAGCTGTTTTTT.

V usage is TRBV13 and J usage is TRBJ2-3, with 12 bases lining up with TRBD2. Germline-derived CDR1 and CDR2 are PRHDT and FYEKMQ (reference sequence). The CDR3 has 16 amino acids. V shed 3 bases and J 2 bases; nucleotides not matched to a gene: 3. In DNA, the CDR3 is TGTGCCAGCAGCTTTGGACTAGCGGGAAACACAGATACGCAGTATTTT. This gives the protein CASSFGLAGNTDTQYF.

This chain connects TRBV2 to TRBJ2-1; no reliable D call. The germline gives CDR1 SNHLY, CDR2 FYNNEI. V shed 0 bases and J shed 8 bases, with 8 bases lying between them. This CDR3 comprises 13 residues. This chain's CDR3 is CASSEAKRDEQFF. As DNA, the CDR3 is TGTGCCAGCAGTGAAGCGAAAAGGGATGAGCAGTTCTTC. Full variable domain (remainder filled in from reference TRBV2 and TRBJ2-1): EPEVTQTPSHQVTQMGQEVILRCVPISNHLYFYWYRQILGQKVEFLVSFYNNEISEKSEIFDDQFSVERPDGSNFTLKIRSTKLEDSAMYFCASSEAKRDEQFFGPGTRLTVL.

The V gene is TRBV7-9, the J gene TRBJ1-1; D is unclear. The CDR3 has 13 residues. Trimming cost V 5 bases and J 1 base, with 8 bases left between them. Germline V gene sequence: CDR1 SEHNR, CDR2 FQNEAQ (reference sequence). For the CDR3, the DNA is TGTGCCAGCAGCCCCCCAGGGAACACTGAAGCTTTCTTT. It yields the protein CASSPPGNTEAFF.

On this clone itself: The junction departs from germline at one end; a sequencing error may be responsible. The chain is built from TRBV4-1 and TRBJ1-2; D gene uncertain. Germline V CDR1 and CDR2: MGHRA, YSYEKL. This CDR3 region has 16 residues. The CDR3 coding sequence is TGCGCCAGTAGCCAACCAGGACGGGCGGCCTACTATGGCTACACCTTC. It specifies CASSQPGRAAYYGYTF.

The gene calls are TRBV6-5 and TRBJ1-1, with D unresolved. CDR3 length: 15 residues. The germline V and J ends were trimmed by 0 bases and 4 bases, with 12 bases remaining between them. The V gene's germline CDR1 is MNHEY and CDR2 SVGAGI. CDR3 in DNA: TGTGCCAGCAGTTACTCTGCCTCGGTGGGCACTGAAGCTTTCTTT. This encodes CASSYSASVGTEAFF.

The J gene is TRBJ2-3, the V gene TRBV4-3; 9 bases fit TRBD2. With V trimmed by 0 bases and J by 4 bases, 8 bases remained unmatched. Germline V lookup: CDR1 LGHNA, CDR2 YSLEER. There are 17 residues in the CDR3. This CDR3 is CASSQDLGGGAPDTQYF. The CDR3 DNA follows: TGCGCCAGCAGCCAAGATTTGGGCGGGGGGGCCCCAGATACGCAGTATTTT.

In its sample, this clone ranks as medium-sized. The chain is built from TRBV4-3 and TRBJ2-2, with 15 positions matching TRBD2. In germline, CDR1 is LGHNA, CDR2 YSLEER. The junction had 6 bases not matched to a gene; V was cut back by 6 bases and J by 4 bases. The CDR3 contains 17 residues. CDR3 sequence: CASSLGLAGGFTGELFF. CDR3 bases: TGCGCCAGCAGTCTCGGACTAGCGGGGGGGTTCACCGGGGAGCTGTTTTTT.

V and J are TRBV10-2 and TRBJ1-2; TRBD1 matches 9 bases. The CDR3 runs 15 residues. Germline assignment: CDR1 WSHSY and CDR2 SAAADI. The junction had 5 bases not matched to a gene; V was cut back by 0 bases and J by 6 bases. The DNA of the CDR3 is TGCGCCAGCAGTGAGTCCGGGACAGGGATAAATGGCTACACCTTC. This sequence encodes CASSESGTGINGYTF.

The chain links TRBV11-2 to TRBJ2-3; D is unresolved. The CDR3 contains 13 residues. The ends were cut back, 0 bases at V and 3 bases at J, with 4 bases in the middle. CDR1 and CDR2 from the germline V gene are SGHAT and FQNNGV. In DNA, the CDR3 is TGTGCCAGCAGCTTAGAGGGTACAGATACGCAGTATTTT. Translating gives CASSLEGTDTQYF.

CDR3 region: CASSPGQGSYEQYF. As DNA, the CDR3 is TGTGCCAGCAGCCCGGGACAGGGCTCCTACGAGCAGTACTTC. The genes are TRBV6-6 and TRBJ2-7; TRBD1 agrees at 9 bases. The length of the CDR3 is 14 residues. Germline V lookup: CDR1 MNHNY, CDR2 SVGAGI (reference sequence). Trimming at V came to 6 bases and at J to 0 bases, leaving 3 bases not matched to a gene.

The chain links TRBV2 to TRBJ2-1, with a weak D call TRBD2 (6 bases). The CDR3 extends over 13 amino acids. Trimming shortened V by 6 bases and J by 5 bases, and 11 bases separated the two germline ends. Germline V gene sequence: CDR1 SNHLY, CDR2 FYNNEI. Written as DNA, the CDR3 is TGTGCCAGCAGGGGGGTAGCGGACAATGAGCAGTTCTTC. Translating gives CASRGVADNEQFF.

The CDR3 DNA is TGTGCCATCAGTACGACAGGGGCTCAAGAGACCCAGTACTTC. Its translation is CAISTTGAQETQYF. The chain employs TRBV10-3 and TRBJ2-5; 8 bases align to TRBD1. Germline-derived CDR1 and CDR2 are ENHRY and SYGVKD. The CDR3 totals 14 residues. V was pared by 5 bases and J by 2 bases, with 4 bases of the junction left unmatched.

The V gene is TRBV7-9, the J gene TRBJ1-5; 7 bases map to TRBD1. V lost 5 bases to trimming and J lost 6 bases; unmatched junction nucleotides: 7. The germline CDR1 and CDR2 sequences are SEHNR and FQNEAQ (reference sequence). There are 14 residues in the CDR3. The CDR3 protein is CASSLDRDRQPQHF. The CDR3 bases are TGTGCCAGCAGCCTCGACAGGGATCGTCAGCCCCAGCATTTT.

J is TRBJ2-2 and V is TRBV6-5, with D maybe TRBD1 (6 bases). The CDR3 is made up of 13 amino acids. V dropped 6 bases and J dropped 7 bases, with 12 bases sitting between them. Germline lookup yields CDR1 MNHEY and CDR2 SVGAGI. CDR3 in amino acids: CASSPAGVGELFF. CDR3 coding DNA: TGTGCCAGCAGCCCGGCAGGGGTCGGGGAGCTGTTTTTT.

The chain couples TRBV6-1 to TRBJ2-6; TRBD1 matches 7 bases. The CDR3 is 18 amino acids. Germline V lookup: CDR1 MNHNS, CDR2 SASEGT. V gave up 4 bases and J gave up 0 bases; unmatched junction bases: 9. CDR3 region: CASSGQQGISSGANVLTF. CDR3 bases: TGTGCCAGCAGTGGCCAACAGGGGATTAGCTCTGGGGCCAACGTCCTGACTTTC.